Reported below is one T cell receptor beta chain. This sample was taken from a study of blood T cell repertoires in COVID-19. The CDR3 has 12 residues. V was shortened by 4 bases and J by 4 bases, with 10 bases between the two germline ends. CDR1 and CDR2 (germline): SQVTM, ANQGSEA. Profiled with immunoSEQ multiplex PCR; TCRdb holds only in-frame clones, not every one. The sample lists 87,000 or so clones; around 87% were seen once. This TCR was sampled from a human donor with acute or convalescent COVID-19. The donor label of this sample is uncertain. Sample: peripheral blood. The chain links TRBV29-1 to TRBJ1-2; D unresolved. In DNA form, the CDR3 reads TGCAGCGTTGCGGAGGGCTCCTATGGCTACACCTTC. Its translation: CSVAEGSYGYTF.